Listed here is a single TCR beta chain. Treatment reported: some 20 received Ad26.COV2.S at low or high dose, single or two shots; about 5 received placebo; per-sample allocation not given. The investigators took samples on day 63 after the first vaccine or placebo injection. Boston provided a donor who was an adult aged 18-55 years. Ad26.COV2.S expressed prefusion-stabilized spike from the original Wuhan strain. Sequencing used immunoSEQ multiplex PCR; TCRdb keeps in-frame clones, though not all of them. The repertoire holds fewer than 600,000 clones, with 80% to 90% as singletons. The sample is drawn from a study of Ad26.COV2.S vaccination and SARS-CoV-2 variants. Background on the study: Once or twice, 56 days apart, Ad26.COV2.S was delivered intramuscularly.

CDR1 and CDR2 (germline): SGHVS, FNYEAQ. V was clipped by 5 bases and J by 5 bases; unmatched bases: 2. The CDR3 sequence is 12 residues long. The source material was peripheral blood, sampled in a trial of Ad26.COV2.S vaccine versus placebo. J is TRBJ1-2 and V is TRBV7-6; TRBD1 aligns across 7 bases. This sequence was found in a person aged 18-65 years who received the Ad26.COV2.S COVID-19 vaccine or a placebo. The CDR3 sequence is CASSQQGYGYTF. CDR3 in DNA: TGTGCCAGCAGCCAACAGGGGTATGGCTACACCTTC.